This T cell receptor beta chain was sequenced during a study of Tregs in tolerant kidney transplant recipients. Study background: Mixed chimerism was transient after nonmyeloablative marrow transplants from related graft donors. General observations from the study: Biological reproducibility was not directly addressed in this study. Donor-specific Treg expansion exceeded global Treg expansion in tolerant patients, suggesting antigen drive.

Unstimulated Tregs (CD4+CD25+CD127-) and CD4+CD25- non-Tregs were sorted from PBMCs. CDR3 length equals 15 residues. Trimming removed 5 bases at V and 3 bases at J, with 15 bases between. Per germline, CDR1 SEHNR and CDR2 FQNEAQ (reference sequence). Only in-frame clones appear in the TCRdb table, and some are missing; sequencing was by immunoSEQ multiplex PCR. Among about 110,000 clones, 90% were seen once, and the ten largest hold around 0.35%. Note on this clone: Antigen unknown.

V usage is TRBV7-9 and J usage is TRBJ2-3, with D tentatively TRBD1 (6 bases). The specimen was CD4+ T cells from blood, collected before the transplant. The clonotype originates from a human donor who received a combined kidney and bone marrow transplant. The CDR3: CASSVTGFRTDTQYF. CDR3 DNA: TGTGCCAGCAGCGTCACAGGGTTCCGTACAGATACGCAGTATTTT.